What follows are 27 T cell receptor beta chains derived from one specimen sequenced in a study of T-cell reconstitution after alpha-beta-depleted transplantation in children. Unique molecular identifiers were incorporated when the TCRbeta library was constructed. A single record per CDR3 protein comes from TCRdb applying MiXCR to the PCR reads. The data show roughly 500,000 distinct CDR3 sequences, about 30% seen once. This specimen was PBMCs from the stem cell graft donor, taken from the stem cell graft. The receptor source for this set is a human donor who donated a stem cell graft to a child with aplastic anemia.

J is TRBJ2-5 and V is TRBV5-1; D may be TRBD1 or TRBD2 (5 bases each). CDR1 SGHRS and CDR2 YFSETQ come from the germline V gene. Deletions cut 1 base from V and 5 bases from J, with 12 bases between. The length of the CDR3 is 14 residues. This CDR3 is CASSLPQGVETQYF. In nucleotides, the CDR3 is TGCGCCAGCAGCTTGCCTCAGGGAGTCGAGACCCAGTACTTC.

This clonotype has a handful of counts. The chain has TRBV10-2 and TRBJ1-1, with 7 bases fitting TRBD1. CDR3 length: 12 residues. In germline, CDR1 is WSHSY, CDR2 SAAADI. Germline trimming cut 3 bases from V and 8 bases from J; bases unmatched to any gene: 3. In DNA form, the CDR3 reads TGCGCCAGCAGTGAAGGACAGGCAGAAGCTTTCTTT. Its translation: CASSEGQAEAFF.

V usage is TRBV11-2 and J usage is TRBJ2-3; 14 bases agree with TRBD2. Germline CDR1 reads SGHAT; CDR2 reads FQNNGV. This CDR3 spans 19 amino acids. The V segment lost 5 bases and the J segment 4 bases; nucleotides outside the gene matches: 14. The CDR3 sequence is CASSLGTSGRFSVADTQYF. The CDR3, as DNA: TGTGCCAGCAGCCTAGGGACTAGCGGGAGATTCTCGGTGGCAGATACGCAGTATTTT.

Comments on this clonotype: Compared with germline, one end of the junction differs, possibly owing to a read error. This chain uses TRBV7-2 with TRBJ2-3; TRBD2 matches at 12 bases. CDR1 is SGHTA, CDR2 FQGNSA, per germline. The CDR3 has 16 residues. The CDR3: CASSLAGGPVPDTQYF. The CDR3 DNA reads TGTGCCAGCAGCCTAGCGGGAGGGCCCGTCCCAGATACGCAGTATTTT. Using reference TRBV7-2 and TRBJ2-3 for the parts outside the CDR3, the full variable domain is GAGVSQSPSNKVTEKGKDVELRCDPISGHTALYWYRQSLGQGLEFLIYFQGNSAPDKSGLPSDRFSAERTGGSVSTLTIQRTQQEDSAVYLCASSLAGGPVPDTQYFGPGTRLTVL.

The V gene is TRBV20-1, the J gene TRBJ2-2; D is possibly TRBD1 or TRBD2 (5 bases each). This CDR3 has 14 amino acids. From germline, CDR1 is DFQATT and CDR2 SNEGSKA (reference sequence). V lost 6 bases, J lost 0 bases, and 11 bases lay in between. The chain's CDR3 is CSAGDPPNTGELFF. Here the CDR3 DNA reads TGCAGTGCGGGGGACCCCCCGAACACCGGGGAGCTGTTTTTT.

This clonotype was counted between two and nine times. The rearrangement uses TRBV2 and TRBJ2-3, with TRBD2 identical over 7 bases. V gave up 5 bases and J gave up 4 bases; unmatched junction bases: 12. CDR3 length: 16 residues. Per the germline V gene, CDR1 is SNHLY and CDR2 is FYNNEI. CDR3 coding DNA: TGTGCCAGCAGTCCGAATGTAGCTAGCGGCGCAGATACGCAGTATTTT. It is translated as CASSPNVASGADTQYF.

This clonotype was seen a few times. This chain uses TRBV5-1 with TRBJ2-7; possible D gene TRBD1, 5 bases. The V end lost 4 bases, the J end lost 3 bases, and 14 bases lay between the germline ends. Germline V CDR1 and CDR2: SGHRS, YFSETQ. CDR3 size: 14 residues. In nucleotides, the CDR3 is TGCGCCAGCAGCATGGGGCTAGGCGGCTACGAGCAGTACGTC. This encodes CASSMGLGGYEQYV.

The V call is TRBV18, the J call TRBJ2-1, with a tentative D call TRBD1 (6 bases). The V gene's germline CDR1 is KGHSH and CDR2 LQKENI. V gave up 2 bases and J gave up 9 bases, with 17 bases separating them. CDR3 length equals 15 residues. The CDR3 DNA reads TGTGCCAGCTCACCAATGCGGACAGCCGACAGTGAGCAGTTCTTC. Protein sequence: CASSPMRTADSEQFF. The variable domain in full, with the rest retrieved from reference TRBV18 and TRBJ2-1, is NAGVMQNPRHLVRRRGQEARLRCSPMKGHSHVYWYRQLPEEGLKFMVYLQKENIIDESGMPKERFSAEFPKEGPSILRIQQVVRGDSAAYFCASSPMRTADSEQFFGPGTRLTVL.

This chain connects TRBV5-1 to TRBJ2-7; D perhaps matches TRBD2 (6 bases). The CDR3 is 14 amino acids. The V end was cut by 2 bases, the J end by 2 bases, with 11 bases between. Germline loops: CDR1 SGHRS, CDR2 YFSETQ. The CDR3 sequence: CASSFGGGTYEQYV. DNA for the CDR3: TGCGCCAGCAGCTTCGGGGGAGGAACCTACGAGCAGTACGTC.

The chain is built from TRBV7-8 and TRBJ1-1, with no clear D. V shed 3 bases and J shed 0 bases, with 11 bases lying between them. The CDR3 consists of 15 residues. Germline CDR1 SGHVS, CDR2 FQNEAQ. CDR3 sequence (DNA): TGTGCCAGCAGCTTGGCAGCGATTATGAACACTGAAGCTTTCTTT. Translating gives CASSLAAIMNTEAFF.

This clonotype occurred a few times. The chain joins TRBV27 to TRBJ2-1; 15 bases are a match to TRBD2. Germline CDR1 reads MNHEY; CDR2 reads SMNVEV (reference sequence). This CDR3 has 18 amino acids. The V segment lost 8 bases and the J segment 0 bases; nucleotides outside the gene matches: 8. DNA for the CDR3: TGTGCCAGCGGGACTAGCGGGAGGTTGCCCAGCTCCTACAATGAGCAGTTCTTC. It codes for CASGTSGRLPSSYNEQFF.

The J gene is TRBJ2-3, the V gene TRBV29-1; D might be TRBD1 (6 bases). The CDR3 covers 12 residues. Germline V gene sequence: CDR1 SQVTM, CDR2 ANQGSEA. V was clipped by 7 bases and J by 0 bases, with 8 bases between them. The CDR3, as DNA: TGCAGCGGGGGGCAAAGCACAGATACGCAGTATTTT. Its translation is CSGGQSTDTQYF.

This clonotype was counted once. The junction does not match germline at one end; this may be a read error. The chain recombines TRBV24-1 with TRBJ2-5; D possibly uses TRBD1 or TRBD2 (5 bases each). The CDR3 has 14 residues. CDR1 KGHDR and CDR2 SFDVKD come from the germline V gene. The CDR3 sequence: CATSDPRGQKTQYF. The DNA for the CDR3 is TGTGCCACCAGTGATCCTCGGGGCCAAAAGACCCAGTACTTC.

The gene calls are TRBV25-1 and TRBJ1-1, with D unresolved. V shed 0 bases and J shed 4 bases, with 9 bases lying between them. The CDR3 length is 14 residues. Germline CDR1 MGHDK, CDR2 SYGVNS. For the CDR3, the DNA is TGTGCCAGCAGTGAATATTCTGGGAGCACTGAAGCTTTCTTT. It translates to CASSEYSGSTEAFF. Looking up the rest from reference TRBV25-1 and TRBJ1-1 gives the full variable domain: EADIYQTPRYLVIGTGKKITLECSQTMGHDKMYWYQQDPGMELHLIHYSYGVNSTEKGDLSSESTVSRIRTEHFPLTLESARPSHTSQYLCASSEYSGSTEAFFGQGTRLTVV.

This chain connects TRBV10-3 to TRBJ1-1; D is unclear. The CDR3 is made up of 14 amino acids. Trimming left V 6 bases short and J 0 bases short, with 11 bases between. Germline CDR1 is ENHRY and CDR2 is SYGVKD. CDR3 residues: CAISSPGVNTEAFF. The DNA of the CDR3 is TGTGCCATCAGCTCCCCCGGGGTGAACACTGAAGCTTTCTTT.

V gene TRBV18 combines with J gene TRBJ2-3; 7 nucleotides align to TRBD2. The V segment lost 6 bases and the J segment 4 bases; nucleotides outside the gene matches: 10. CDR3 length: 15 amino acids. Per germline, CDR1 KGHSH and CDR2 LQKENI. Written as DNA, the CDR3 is TGTGCCAGCTCTAAGGGGCTAGCGGAAGCAGATACGCAGTATTTT. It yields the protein CASSKGLAEADTQYF. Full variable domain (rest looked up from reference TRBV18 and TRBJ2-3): NAGVMQNPRHLVRRRGQEARLRCSPMKGHSHVYWYRQLPEEGLKFMVYLQKENIIDESGMPKERFSAEFPKEGPSILRIQQVVRGDSAAYFCASSKGLAEADTQYFGPGTRLTVL.

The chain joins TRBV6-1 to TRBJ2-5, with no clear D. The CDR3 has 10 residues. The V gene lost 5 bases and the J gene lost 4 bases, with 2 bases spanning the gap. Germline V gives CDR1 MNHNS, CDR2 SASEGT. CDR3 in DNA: TGTGCCAGCAGTACAGAGACCCAGTACTTC. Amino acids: CASSTETQYF.

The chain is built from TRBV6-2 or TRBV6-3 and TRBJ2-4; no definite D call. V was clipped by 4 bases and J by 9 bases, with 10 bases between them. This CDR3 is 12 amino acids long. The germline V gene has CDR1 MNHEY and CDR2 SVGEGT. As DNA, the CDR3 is TGTGCCAGCAGTTTGCCCTTTGGCATTCAGTACTTC. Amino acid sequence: CASSLPFGIQYF.

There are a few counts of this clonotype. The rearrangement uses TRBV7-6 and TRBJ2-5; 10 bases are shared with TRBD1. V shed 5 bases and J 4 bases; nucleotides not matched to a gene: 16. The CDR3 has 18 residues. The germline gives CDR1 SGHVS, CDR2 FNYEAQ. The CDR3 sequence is CASSARWRGQGLLETQYF. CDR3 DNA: TGTGCCAGCAGCGCCAGGTGGCGGGGACAGGGGTTGTTAGAGACCCAGTACTTC.

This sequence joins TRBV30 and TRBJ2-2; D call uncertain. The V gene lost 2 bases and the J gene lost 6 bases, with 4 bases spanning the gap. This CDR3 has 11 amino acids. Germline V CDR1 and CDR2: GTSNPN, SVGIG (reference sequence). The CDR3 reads CAWSTAGELFF. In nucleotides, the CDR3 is TGTGCCTGGAGTACTGCCGGGGAGCTGTTTTTT.

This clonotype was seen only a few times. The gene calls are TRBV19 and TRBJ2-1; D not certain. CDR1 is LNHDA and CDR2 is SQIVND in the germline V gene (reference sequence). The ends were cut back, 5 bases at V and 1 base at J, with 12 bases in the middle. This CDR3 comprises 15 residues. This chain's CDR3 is CASSPTPRSYNEQFF. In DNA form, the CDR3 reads TGTGCCAGTAGTCCCACCCCCAGATCCTACAATGAGCAGTTCTTC.

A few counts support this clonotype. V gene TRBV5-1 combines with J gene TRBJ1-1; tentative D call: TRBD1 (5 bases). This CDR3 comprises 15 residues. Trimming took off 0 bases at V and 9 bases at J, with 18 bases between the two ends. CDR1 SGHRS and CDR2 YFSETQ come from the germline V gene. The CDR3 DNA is TGCGCCAGCAGCTTGGGGGGCAGGGACGGACTGAAAGCTTTCTTT. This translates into CASSLGGRDGLKAFF.

CDR3 region: CSFDRGHNTGELFF. The CDR3 DNA follows: TGCAGCTTCGACAGGGGGCATAACACCGGGGAGCTGTTTTTT. The rearrangement joins TRBV29-1 to TRBJ2-2; 10 bases line up with TRBD1. The CDR3 spans 14 residues. Germline trimming cut 8 bases from V and 2 bases from J; bases unmatched to any gene: 5. Germline V lookup: CDR1 SQVTM, CDR2 ANQGSEA.

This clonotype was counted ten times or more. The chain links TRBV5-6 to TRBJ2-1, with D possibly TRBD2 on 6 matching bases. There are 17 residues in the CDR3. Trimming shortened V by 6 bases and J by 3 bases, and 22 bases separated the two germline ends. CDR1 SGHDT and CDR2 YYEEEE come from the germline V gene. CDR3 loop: CASTSEDGEVYYNEQFF. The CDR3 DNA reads TGTGCCAGCACCTCCGAGGACGGGGAGGTTTACTACAATGAGCAGTTCTTC. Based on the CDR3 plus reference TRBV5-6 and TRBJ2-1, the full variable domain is DAGVTQSPTHLIKTRGQQVTLRCSPKSGHDTVSWYQQALGQGPQFIFQYYEEEERQRGNFPDRFSGHQFPNYSSELNVNALLLGDSALYLCASTSEDGEVYYNEQFFGPGTRLTVL.

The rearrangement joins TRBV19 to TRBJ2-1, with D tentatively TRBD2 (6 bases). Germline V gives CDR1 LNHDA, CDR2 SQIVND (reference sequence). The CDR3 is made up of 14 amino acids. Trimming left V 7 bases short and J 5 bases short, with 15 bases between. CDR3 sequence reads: CASTLTSPHNEQFF. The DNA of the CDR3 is TGTGCCAGTACCCTAACTAGCCCCCACAATGAGCAGTTCTTC. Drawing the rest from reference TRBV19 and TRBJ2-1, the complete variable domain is DGGITQSPKYLFRKEGQNVTLSCEQNLNHDAMYWYRQDPGQGLRLIYYSQIVNDFQKGDIAEGYSVSREKKESFPLTVTSAQKNPTAFYLCASTLTSPHNEQFFGPGTRLTVL.

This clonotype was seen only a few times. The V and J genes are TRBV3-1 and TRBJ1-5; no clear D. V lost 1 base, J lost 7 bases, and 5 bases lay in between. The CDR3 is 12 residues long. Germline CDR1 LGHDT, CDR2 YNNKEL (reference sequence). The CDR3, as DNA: TGTGCCAGCAGCCAAGTCGGGCAGCCCCAGCATTTT. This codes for CASSQVGQPQHF.

The CDR3 DNA is TGTGCCAGCAGAACGGACAGGGTAGCCTATGGCTACACCTTC. Protein: CASRTDRVAYGYTF. This chain links TRBV6-1 with TRBJ1-2; 8 bases agree with TRBD1. V gave up 6 bases and J gave up 4 bases; unmatched junction bases: 7. The CDR3 consists of 14 residues. The germline V gene encodes CDR1 MNHNS and CDR2 SASEGT.